The source of this TCR beta chain is a study of blood T cell repertoires in COVID-19. Germline CDR1 reads SGDLS; CDR2 reads YYNGEE. The CDR3 loop spans 14 amino acids. After removal of 2 bases from V and 3 bases from J, the junction contained 1 base not matched to a gene. Measured with immunoSEQ multiplex PCR; TCRdb has only the in-frame clones, and not every one. The table shows about 110,000 clones, with 84% occurring only once. The chain combines TRBV9 with TRBJ1-4; TRBD1 agrees at 7 bases. The sample taken for sequencing was peripheral blood. The source of this sequence is a woman of 80 years or more with active or convalescent COVID-19. The DNA for the CDR3 is TGTGCCAGCAGCGTGGACAGGTCTAATGAAAAACTGTTTTTT. This encodes CASSVDRSNEKLFF. The full variable domain, rest sourced from reference TRBV9 and TRBJ1-4, is DSGVTQTPKHLITATGQRVTLRCSPRSGDLSVYWYQQSLDQGLQFLIQYYNGEERAKGNILERFSAQQFPDLHSELNLSSLELGDSALYFCASSVDRSNEKLFFGSGTQLSVL.